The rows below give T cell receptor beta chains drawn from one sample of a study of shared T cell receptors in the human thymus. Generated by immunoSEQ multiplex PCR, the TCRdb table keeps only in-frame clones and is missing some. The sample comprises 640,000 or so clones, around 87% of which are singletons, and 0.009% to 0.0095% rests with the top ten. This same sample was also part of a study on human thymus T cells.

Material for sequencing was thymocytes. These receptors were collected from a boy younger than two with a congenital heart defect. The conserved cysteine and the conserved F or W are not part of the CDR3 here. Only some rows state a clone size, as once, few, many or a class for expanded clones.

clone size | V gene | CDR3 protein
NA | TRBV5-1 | ASSFQTGTIQETQY
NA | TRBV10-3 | AIRTGVNTEAF
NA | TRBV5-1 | ASSLRQGLYNEQF
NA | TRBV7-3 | ASSLTEAGYGYT
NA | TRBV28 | ASSLRTGNGVQPQH
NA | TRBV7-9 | ASSCSSGTGTTGELF
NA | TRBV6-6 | ASSKVPRTGELF
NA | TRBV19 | ASSIGWTRDTDTQY
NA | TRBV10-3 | AISESSSGLSTDTQY
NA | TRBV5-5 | ASSLRRDSRSYEQY
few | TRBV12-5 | ASGGPQTAGGSYNEQF
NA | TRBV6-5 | ASRLAGGPNTQY
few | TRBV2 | ASRVGDTEAF
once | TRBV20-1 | SEGGEETQY
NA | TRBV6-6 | ASSYPSSGRSDEQY
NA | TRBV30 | AWSGLVSYNEQF